The clone carrying this TCR beta chain appeared a single time. This entry comes from a study of blood T cell repertoires in COVID-19. Study-level background: Sites across the United States, Italy and Spain contributed samples from acute and convalescent COVID-19. PBMCs, B-cell-depleted T cells, or T cells were the source of the cDNA or gDNA that made up the material.

Profiled with immunoSEQ multiplex PCR; TCRdb holds only in-frame clones, not every one. This table holds tens of thousands of clones, 86% found once. CDR3 size: 16 residues. CDR1 is MNHEY, CDR2 SMNVEV, per germline (reference sequence). V trimming: 1 base; J trimming: 6 bases; junction bases outside the gene matches: 6. The clonotype was recovered from a man older than 75 with active COVID-19. The sequenced sample consisted of peripheral blood. The chain combines TRBV27 with TRBJ1-2; TRBD1 matches 12 bases. The CDR3 region is CASSLFGTGGGDGYTF. The CDR3 DNA sequence: TGTGCCAGCAGTTTATTCGGGACAGGGGGCGGGGATGGCTACACCTTC.